This entry describes one TCR beta chain. These data belong to a study of Ad26.COV2.S vaccination and SARS-CoV-2 variants. Study overall: Intramuscular Ad26.COV2.S doses were given once or twice, 56 days apart.

Sequencing was performed with immunoSEQ multiplex PCR; in TCRdb, only in-frame clones are kept and a portion is missing. The table has about 350,000 clones, around 88% seen once. Stated treatment: 19 received Ad26.COV2.S at low or high dose, single or two shots; 5 received placebo; per-sample allocation not given. Sample collection was performed on day 63 after the first vaccine or placebo injection. The source is a person between 18 and 60 years old who received the Ad26.COV2.S COVID-19 vaccine or a placebo. The sample consisted of peripheral blood, taken in a trial of Ad26.COV2.S vaccine versus placebo.

The CDR3 bases are TGTGCCAGCAGCCAAGCAGGGGGCACTGAAGCTTTCTTT. Encoded protein: CASSQAGGTEAFF. This rearrangement joins TRBV7-9 to TRBJ1-1, with 7 bases matching TRBD1. Germline values: CDR1 SEHNR, CDR2 FQNEAQ (reference sequence). The CDR3 spans 13 residues. V shed 5 bases, J shed 4 bases, and the junction held 4 bases outside the gene matches.